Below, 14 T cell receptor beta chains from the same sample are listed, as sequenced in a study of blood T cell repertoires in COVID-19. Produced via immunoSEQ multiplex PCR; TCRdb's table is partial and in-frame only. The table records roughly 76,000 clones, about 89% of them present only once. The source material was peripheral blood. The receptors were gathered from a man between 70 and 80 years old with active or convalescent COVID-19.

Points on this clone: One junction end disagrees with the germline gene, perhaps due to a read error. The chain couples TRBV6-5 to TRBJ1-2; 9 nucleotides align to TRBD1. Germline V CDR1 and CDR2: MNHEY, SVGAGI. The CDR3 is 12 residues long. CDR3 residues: CASNDRGYVYTF. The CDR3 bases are TGTGCCAGTAATGACAGGGGGTATGTCTACACCTTC.

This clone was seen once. This chain's CDR3 is CASSSYGTEAFF. The CDR3 DNA reads as TGTGCCAGCAGCTCCTACGGCACTGAAGCTTTCTTT. The V and J genes are TRBV14 and TRBJ1-1; D is undetermined. V was shortened by 5 bases and J by 4 bases, with 8 bases between the two germline ends. This CDR3 has 12 residues. Germline lookup yields CDR1 SGHDN and CDR2 FVKESK.

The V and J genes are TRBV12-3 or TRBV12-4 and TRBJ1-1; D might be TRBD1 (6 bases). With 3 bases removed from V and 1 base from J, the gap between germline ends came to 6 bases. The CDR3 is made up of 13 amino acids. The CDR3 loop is CASSLGANTEAFF. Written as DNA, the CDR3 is TGTGCCAGCAGTTTGGGGGCGAACACTGAAGCTTTCTTT.

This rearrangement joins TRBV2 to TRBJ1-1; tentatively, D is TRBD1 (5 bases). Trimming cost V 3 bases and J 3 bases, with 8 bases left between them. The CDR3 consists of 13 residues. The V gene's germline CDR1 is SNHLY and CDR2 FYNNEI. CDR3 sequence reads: CASSEKGYTEAFF. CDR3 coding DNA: TGTGCCAGCAGTGAGAAGGGGTACACTGAAGCTTTCTTT.

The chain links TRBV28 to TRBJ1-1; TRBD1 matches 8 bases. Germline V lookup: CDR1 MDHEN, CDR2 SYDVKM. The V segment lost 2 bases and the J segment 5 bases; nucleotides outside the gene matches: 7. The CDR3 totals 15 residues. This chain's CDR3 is CASSLPWTGTTEAFF. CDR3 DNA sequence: TGTGCCAGCAGTTTACCCTGGACAGGGACGACTGAAGCTTTCTTT.

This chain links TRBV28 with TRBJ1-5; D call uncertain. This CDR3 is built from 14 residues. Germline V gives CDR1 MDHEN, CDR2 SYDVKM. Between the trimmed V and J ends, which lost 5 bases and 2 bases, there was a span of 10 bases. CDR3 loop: CASSPGGGNQPQHF. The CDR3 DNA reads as TGTGCCAGCAGTCCGGGAGGCGGCAATCAGCCCCAGCATTTT.

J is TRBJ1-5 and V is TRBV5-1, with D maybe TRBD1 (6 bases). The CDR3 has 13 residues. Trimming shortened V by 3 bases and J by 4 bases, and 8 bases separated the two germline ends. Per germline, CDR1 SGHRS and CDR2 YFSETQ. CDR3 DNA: TGCGCCAGCAGCTCCGGACAGAATCAGCCCCAGCATTTT. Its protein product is CASSSGQNQPQHF.

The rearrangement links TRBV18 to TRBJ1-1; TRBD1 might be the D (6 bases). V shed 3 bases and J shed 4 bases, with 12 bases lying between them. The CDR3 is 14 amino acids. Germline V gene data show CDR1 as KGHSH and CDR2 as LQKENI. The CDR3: CASSPQTDSTEAFF. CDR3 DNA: TGTGCCAGCTCACCCCAAACGGACAGCACTGAAGCTTTCTTT.

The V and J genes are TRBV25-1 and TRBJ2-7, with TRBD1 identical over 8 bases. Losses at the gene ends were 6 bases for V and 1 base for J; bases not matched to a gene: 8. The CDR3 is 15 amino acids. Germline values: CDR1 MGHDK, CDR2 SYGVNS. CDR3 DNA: TGTGCCAGCAGATCCCAGGGGGCCGGGTCCTACGAGCAGTACTTC. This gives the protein CASRSQGAGSYEQYF.

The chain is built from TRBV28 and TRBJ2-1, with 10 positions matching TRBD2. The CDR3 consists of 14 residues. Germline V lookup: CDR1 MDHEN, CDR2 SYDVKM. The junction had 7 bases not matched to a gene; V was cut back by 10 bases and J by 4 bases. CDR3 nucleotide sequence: TGTGCCACCCGCCTAGCGGGAGCTTACAATGAGCAGTTCTTC. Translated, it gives CATRLAGAYNEQFF.

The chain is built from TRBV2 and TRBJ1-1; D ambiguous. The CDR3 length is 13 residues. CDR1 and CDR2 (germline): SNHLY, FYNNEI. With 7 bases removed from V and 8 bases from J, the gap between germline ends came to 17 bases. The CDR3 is CASIRGIIMEAFF. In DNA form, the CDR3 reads TGTGCCAGCATCCGGGGAATCATAATGGAAGCTTTCTTT.

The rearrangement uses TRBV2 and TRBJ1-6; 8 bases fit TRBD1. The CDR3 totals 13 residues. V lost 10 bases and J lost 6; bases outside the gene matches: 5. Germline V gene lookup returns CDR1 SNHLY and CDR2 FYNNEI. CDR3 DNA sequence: TGTGCCACCCGACAGGGGTCTAATTCACCCCTCCACTTT. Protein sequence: CATRQGSNSPLHF.

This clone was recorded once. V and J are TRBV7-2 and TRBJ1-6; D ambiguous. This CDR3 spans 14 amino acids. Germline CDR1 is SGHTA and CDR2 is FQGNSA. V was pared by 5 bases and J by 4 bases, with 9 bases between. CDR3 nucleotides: TGTGCCAGCAGCATGGCGGAGTATAATTCACCCCTCCACTTT. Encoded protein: CASSMAEYNSPLHF.

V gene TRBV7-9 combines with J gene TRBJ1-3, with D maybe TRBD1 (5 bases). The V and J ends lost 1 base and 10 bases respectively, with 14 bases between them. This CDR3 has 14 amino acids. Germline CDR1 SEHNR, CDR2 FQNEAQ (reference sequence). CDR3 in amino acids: CASSLVVLTGTIYF. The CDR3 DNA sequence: TGTGCCAGCAGCTTAGTCGTGCTCACAGGAACCATATATTTT.